This entry lists 32 T cell receptor beta chains sequenced from one sample in a study of T-cell reconstitution after alpha-beta-depleted transplantation in children. It was with unique molecular identifiers that the TCRbeta library was prepared. TCRdb re-derived calls from the PCR reads in MiXCR, one entry per CDR3 protein. The sample lists over 150,000 distinct CDR3 sequences; roughly 7.5% were seen once. Source: PBMCs from the stem cell graft donor, taken from the stem cell graft. Source of these receptors: a human donor who donated a stem cell graft to a child with Wiskott-Aldrich syndrome.

This clonotype has a count of ten or more. The chain recombines TRBV20-1 with TRBJ2-1; D ambiguous. The germline gives CDR1 DFQATT, CDR2 SNEGSKA (reference sequence). The CDR3 contains 15 residues. Trimming took off 2 bases at V and 2 bases at J, with 13 bases between the two ends. CDR3 amino acids: CSARLGNGPYNEQFF. For the CDR3, the DNA is TGCAGTGCTAGACTTGGAAACGGGCCCTACAATGAGCAGTTCTTC.

This clonotype was observed a few times. This chain links TRBV28 with TRBJ2-3; 10 bases map to TRBD2. Trimming removed 8 bases from V and 5 bases from J; junction bases left unmatched: 7. CDR1 and CDR2 from the germline V gene are MDHEN and SYDVKM. The CDR3 is made up of 14 amino acids. DNA of the CDR3: TGTGCCAGCCATACTAGCGGGGAGGGAGATACGCAGTATTTT. This gives the protein CASHTSGEGDTQYF.

This clonotype was recorded a few times. The chain has TRBV18 and TRBJ2-3, with D perhaps TRBD2 (6 bases). This CDR3 is built from 16 residues. V was clipped by 6 bases and J by 2 bases, with 18 bases between them. From germline, CDR1 is KGHSH and CDR2 LQKENI. Here the CDR3 reads CASSRSGSGLTDTQYF. The CDR3 bases are TGTGCCAGCTCGCGTTCGGGTAGCGGTCTCACAGATACGCAGTATTTT.

This clonotype occurred many times. The chain has TRBV5-1 and TRBJ1-2; no clear D gene. The CDR3 loop spans 14 amino acids. Germline V CDR1 and CDR2: SGHRS, YFSETQ. V dropped 2 bases and J dropped 0 bases, with 8 bases sitting between them. The CDR3 sequence is CASSLNTANYGYTF. The CDR3 DNA is TGCGCCAGCAGCTTAAATACAGCTAACTATGGCTACACCTTC.

In regard to this clonotype: This may be a read error, as it is one base from a much larger clone. The rearrangement uses TRBV24-1 and TRBJ2-2; tentative D call: TRBD1 (6 bases). The CDR3 covers 18 residues. Germline CDR1 is KGHDR and CDR2 is SFDVKD. DNA for the CDR3: TGTGCCACCAGTGATTCCAGTACAGGGTGGATCGACACCGGGGATCTGTTTTTT. Amino acid sequence: CATSDSSTGWIDTGDLFF.

This clonotype occurred many times. The CDR3 loop is CASSRGGRLQETQYF. The CDR3 bases are TGTGCCAGCTCTAGGGGCGGGAGACTTCAAGAGACCCAGTACTTC. The V gene is TRBV11-2, the J gene TRBJ2-5, with TRBD2 matching over 7 bases. CDR1 is SGHAT, CDR2 FQNNGV, per germline. CDR3 length: 15 amino acids. V lost 8 bases to trimming and J lost 2 bases; unmatched junction nucleotides: 11.

This clonotype was observed many times. The chain combines TRBV7-6 with TRBJ2-1; a possible D gene is TRBD1 (6 bases). The CDR3 totals 13 residues. The V and J ends lost 8 bases and 2 bases respectively, with 10 bases between them. Germline V CDR1 and CDR2: SGHVS, FNYEAQ. DNA for the CDR3: TGTGCCAGCCAGGCAGGGGCCTACAATGAGCAGTTCTTC. This codes for CASQAGAYNEQFF.

The genes are TRBV30 and TRBJ2-1; TRBD2 matches at 8 bases. J was trimmed by 3 bases and V by 2 bases; bases with no gene match: 6. CDR3 length: 15 amino acids. CDR1 is GTSNPN, CDR2 SVGIG, per germline (reference sequence). This CDR3 reads CAWSPNSGNYNEQFF. CDR3 nucleotides: TGTGCCTGGAGTCCAAATAGCGGGAACTACAATGAGCAGTTCTTC.

This clonotype was found many times. The V and J genes are TRBV7-9 and TRBJ2-3; tentatively, D is TRBD2 (6 bases). Trimming stripped 1 base from V and 5 bases from J, with 13 bases between. Germline lookup yields CDR1 SEHNR and CDR2 FQNEAQ (reference sequence). The CDR3 runs to 15 residues. CDR3 sequence (DNA): TGTGCCAGCAGCTTAGTGCGGGGAGCCGGAGATACGCAGTATTTT. Translated: CASSLVRGAGDTQYF.

This clonotype was seen repeatedly, ten times or more. This rearrangement joins TRBV27 to TRBJ2-1, with 9 bases fitting TRBD1. Germline CDR1 MNHEY, CDR2 SMNVEV (reference sequence). With V trimmed by 10 bases and J by 6 bases, 13 bases remained unmatched. This CDR3 is 15 amino acids long. The CDR3 region is CATLSWGQGSNEQFF. The DNA for the CDR3 is TGTGCCACCCTTAGCTGGGGACAGGGCTCCAATGAGCAGTTCTTC.

This clonotype was counted ten times or more. The chain employs TRBV6-4 and TRBJ2-3, with a weak D call TRBD1 (6 bases). CDR3 length: 15 residues. CDR1 and CDR2 from the germline V gene are MRHNA and SNTAGT. Trimming took off 5 bases at V and 1 base at J, with 13 bases between the two ends. The CDR3 here is CASSLLEGGTDTQYF. The DNA of the CDR3 is TGTGCCAGCAGTCTCCTAGAGGGGGGCACAGATACGCAGTATTTT.

In this sample, this clonotype turned up many times. V gene TRBV10-3 combines with J gene TRBJ2-7, with 7 bases aligning to TRBD2. The CDR3 consists of 16 residues. From germline, CDR1 is ENHRY and CDR2 SYGVKD. With V trimmed by 0 bases and J by 3 bases, 8 bases remained unmatched. CDR3 protein: CAISESPSGTNYEQYF. In nucleotides, the CDR3 is TGTGCCATCAGTGAGTCGCCTAGCGGAACAAACTACGAGCAGTACTTC.

This clonotype was counted at least ten times. The chain has TRBV7-6 and TRBJ2-7, with 10 bases lining up with TRBD2. Per the germline V gene, CDR1 is SGHVS and CDR2 is FNYEAQ. J was trimmed by 2 bases and V by 4 bases; bases with no gene match: 5. CDR3 length: 15 residues. The CDR3: CASSSGLAVTYEQYF. The CDR3 bases are TGTGCCAGCAGCTCCGGACTAGCGGTTACCTACGAGCAGTACTTC.

The sample holds many counts of this clonotype. The genes are TRBV20-1 and TRBJ2-3; 7 bases match TRBD2. With V trimmed by 3 bases and J by 1 base, 4 bases remained unmatched. CDR1 DFQATT and CDR2 SNEGSKA come from the germline V gene (reference sequence). CDR3 length: 14 residues. The CDR3 sequence: CSASPLAGTDTQYF. The CDR3 coding sequence is TGCAGTGCTAGTCCCCTAGCGGGCACAGATACGCAGTATTTT.

To note about this clonotype: A read error may explain this, as a much larger clone is one base away. The CDR3: CASSLDGGRRGNEKFF. For the CDR3, the DNA is TGTGCCAGCAGCTTAGATGGCGGGAGGAGGGGCAATGAGAAGTTCTTC. The genes are TRBV11-2 and TRBJ2-1; 8 bases align to TRBD2. In germline, CDR1 is SGHAT, CDR2 FQNNGV. The CDR3 length is 16 residues.

This clonotype occurred many times. The chain carries TRBV6-5 and TRBJ2-7, with D hard to call. Germline V gene lookup returns CDR1 MNHEY and CDR2 SVGAGI. This CDR3 contains 13 residues. V lost 4 bases and J lost 3, with 10 bases in between. The CDR3: CASSFGRRYEQYF. As DNA, the CDR3 is TGTGCCAGCAGTTTCGGACGGCGCTACGAGCAGTACTTC.

This clonotype was seen a handful of times. The V call is TRBV3-1, the J call TRBJ2-7; no definite D call. The CDR3 is 15 amino acids. Trimming removed 0 bases from V and 2 bases from J, with 11 bases in between. Germline-derived CDR1 and CDR2 are LGHDT and YNNKEL (reference sequence). This chain's CDR3 is CASSQDWGQTYEQYF. The CDR3 DNA follows: TGTGCCAGCAGCCAAGATTGGGGTCAAACCTACGAGCAGTACTTC.

This clonotype was detected ten times or more. The chain couples TRBV29-1 to TRBJ2-7; TRBD1 agrees at 7 bases. Germline CDR1 is SQVTM and CDR2 is ANQGSEA. This CDR3 spans 12 amino acids. Trimming took 6 bases from V and 6 from J; bases not matched to a gene: 8. CDR3 bases: TGCAGCGTGGACCAGACAGGGACCGAGCAGTACTTC. It encodes CSVDQTGTEQYF.

This clonotype occurred many times. The chain joins TRBV5-6 to TRBJ2-1; D possibly corresponds to TRBD2 (5 bases). Trimming pared 0 bases from V and 0 bases from J, leaving 13 bases between. This CDR3 has 17 residues. CDR1 SGHDT and CDR2 YYEEEE come from the germline V gene. Here the CDR3 DNA reads TGTGCCAGCAGCTTGGACGGGGTTCTGAGCTCCTACAATGAGCAGTTCTTC. Amino acids: CASSLDGVLSSYNEQFF.

This clonotype was detected a few times. The rearrangement uses TRBV30 and TRBJ2-3; D is undetermined. The CDR3 totals 13 residues. The germline V gene encodes CDR1 GTSNPN and CDR2 SVGIG (reference sequence). With 2 bases removed from V and 0 bases from J, the gap between germline ends came to 6 bases. The CDR3 DNA reads as TGTGCCTGGAGTCCCGGGAGCACAGATACGCAGTATTTT. Translation gives CAWSPGSTDTQYF.

This clonotype has at least ten counts. The chain carries TRBV15 and TRBJ2-1; 7 positions agree with TRBD2. Germline V gene lookup returns CDR1 LNHNV and CDR2 YYDKDF (reference sequence). V trimming: 7 bases; J trimming: 5 bases; junction bases outside the gene matches: 17. The CDR3 contains 17 residues. This chain's CDR3 is CATNARLFGGGDNEQFF. The DNA for the CDR3 is TGTGCCACCAACGCCCGCCTTTTTGGGGGGGGGGACAATGAGCAGTTCTTC.

This clonotype was observed many times. The V gene is TRBV5-1, the J gene TRBJ2-2, with D uncertain. Germline CDR1 reads SGHRS; CDR2 reads YFSETQ. The CDR3 has 16 amino acids. The V gene lost 0 bases and the J gene lost 1 base, with 10 bases spanning the gap. CDR3 region: CASSLVAGQNTGELFF. DNA for the CDR3: TGCGCCAGCAGCTTGGTCGCCGGGCAGAACACCGGGGAGCTGTTTTTT.

In this sample, this clonotype turned up many times. The genes are TRBV7-9 and TRBJ2-4; TRBD2 matches 7 bases. This CDR3 spans 16 amino acids. Germline V gene lookup returns CDR1 SEHNR and CDR2 FQNEAQ (reference sequence). Trimming removed 1 base from V and 8 bases from J; junction bases left unmatched: 11. CDR3 in DNA: TGTGCCAGCAGCTTAGGGCTAGCGGAGAGGTTTGACATTCAGTACTTC. As protein: CASSLGLAERFDIQYF. Filled out from reference TRBV7-9 and TRBJ2-4, the complete variable domain reads DTGVSQNPRHKITKRGQNVTFRCDPISEHNRLYWYRQTLGQGPEFLTYFQNEAQLEKSRLLSDRFSAERPKGSFSTLEIQRTEQGDSAMYLCASSLGLAERFDIQYFGAGTRLSVL.

This clonotype was found many times. The CDR3 reads CSARSATEAFF. In DNA form, the CDR3 reads TGCAGTGCTAGAAGTGCCACTGAAGCTTTCTTT. This chain connects TRBV20-1 to TRBJ1-1; D is uncertain. Germline CDR1 and CDR2: DFQATT and SNEGSKA (reference sequence). This CDR3 comprises 11 residues. V lost 2 bases and J 4 bases, leaving 5 bases between the germline ends.

This clonotype was seen repeatedly, ten times or more. The genes are TRBV6-5 and TRBJ2-1; 9 bases agree with TRBD2. V lost 6 bases to trimming and J lost 15 bases; unmatched junction nucleotides: 15. Germline lookup yields CDR1 MNHEY and CDR2 SVGAGI. The CDR3 is 14 residues long. CDR3: CASRGLAESPFLFF. CDR3 nucleotide sequence: TGTGCCAGCAGGGGACTAGCCGAATCCCCTTTTCTGTTCTTC.

This clonotype was observed a handful of times. V and J are TRBV6-9 and TRBJ1-5, with TRBD1 matching 7 bases. V shed 8 bases and J 4 bases; nucleotides not matched to a gene: 35. Per the germline V gene, CDR1 is MNHGY and CDR2 is SVAAGI. The CDR3 spans 23 residues. The CDR3 protein is CASCCFLSWNRGIPTYRNQPQHF. In DNA form, the CDR3 reads TGTGCCAGCTGTTGTTTTTTGTCGTGGAACAGGGGAATACCGACCTATAGGAATCAGCCCCAGCATTTT.

V usage is TRBV12-3 or TRBV12-4 and J usage is TRBJ2-1, with 9 bases that match TRBD2. The CDR3 loop spans 14 amino acids. With V trimmed by 8 bases and J by 6 bases, 8 bases remained unmatched. The CDR3 spells CASSPGLAFNEQFF. CDR3 DNA sequence: TGTGCCAGCTCCCCGGGACTAGCTTTCAATGAGCAGTTCTTC.

Note on this clonotype: A much larger clone differs from this one at a single base, so this may be a read error. This chain links TRBV20-1 with TRBJ2-7, with D perhaps matching TRBD2 (6 bases). This CDR3 has 14 amino acids. V gave up 6 bases and J gave up 0 bases, with 15 bases separating them. The V gene's germline CDR1 is DFQATT and CDR2 SNEGSKA (reference sequence). The DNA for the CDR3 is TGCAGTGCGATGAGGCGGGATGTCTCCTACGAGCAGTACTTC. Protein sequence: CSAMRRDVSYEQYF.

This clonotype showed up many times. This sequence joins TRBV10-1 and TRBJ2-1; possible D gene TRBD2, 6 bases. The CDR3 consists of 16 residues. Germline-derived CDR1 and CDR2 are WNHNN and SYGVQD (reference sequence). Trimming took off 6 bases at V and 3 bases at J, with 18 bases between the two ends. The DNA of the CDR3 is TGCGCCAGCAGCCCTACCGGGGGTTTAAACTACAATGAGCAGTTCTTC. Encoded protein: CASSPTGGLNYNEQFF.

This clonotype has a count of ten or more. The chain carries TRBV5-1 and TRBJ1-2; TRBD1 might be the D (6 bases). Germline V gene sequence: CDR1 SGHRS, CDR2 YFSETQ. Between the trimmed V and J ends, which lost 4 bases and 4 bases, there was a span of 17 bases. The CDR3 spans 15 residues. The CDR3 region has the DNA TGCGCCAGCAGCGGGGGCGCGGGGCGATTCTATGGCTACACCTTC. Its translation is CASSGGAGRFYGYTF.

This clonotype was seen ten or more times. The chain uses TRBV7-2 and TRBJ2-7; 7 nucleotides agree with TRBD2. The germline CDR1 and CDR2 sequences are SGHTA and FQGNSA. The V and J ends lost 3 bases and 3 bases, in that order; junction bases with no gene match: 5. The CDR3 has 14 residues. The DNA of the CDR3 is TGTGCCAGCAGCTTTATGGCGGGAGTCTACGAGCAGTACTTC. Translating it yields CASSFMAGVYEQYF.

This clonotype was seen many times. V gene TRBV5-1 combines with J gene TRBJ1-5, with D tentatively TRBD1 (5 bases). There are 13 residues in the CDR3. Germline-derived CDR1 and CDR2 are SGHRS and YFSETQ. Trimming shortened V by 2 bases and J by 6 bases, and 9 bases separated the two germline ends. CDR3 residues: CASSFGDGQPQHF. CDR3 bases: TGCGCCAGCAGCTTTGGGGACGGTCAGCCCCAGCATTTT. The variable domain in full, with the rest retrieved from reference TRBV5-1 and TRBJ1-5, is KAGVTQTPRYLIKTRGQQVTLSCSPISGHRSVSWYQQTPGQGLQFLFEYFSETQRNKGNFPGRFSGRQFSNSRSEMNVSTLELGDSALYLCASSFGDGQPQHFGDGTRLSIL.